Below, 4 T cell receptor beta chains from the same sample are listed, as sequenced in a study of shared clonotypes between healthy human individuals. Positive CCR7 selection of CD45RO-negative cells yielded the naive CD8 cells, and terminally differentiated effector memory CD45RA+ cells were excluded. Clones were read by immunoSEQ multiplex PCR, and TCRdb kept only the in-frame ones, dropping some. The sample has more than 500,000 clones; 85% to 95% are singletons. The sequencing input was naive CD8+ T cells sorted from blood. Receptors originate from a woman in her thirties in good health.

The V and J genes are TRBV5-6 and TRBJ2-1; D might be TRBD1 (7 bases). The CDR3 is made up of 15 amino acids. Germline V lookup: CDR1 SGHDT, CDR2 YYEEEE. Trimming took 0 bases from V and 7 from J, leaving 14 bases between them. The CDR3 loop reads CASSLEGGAGNEQFF. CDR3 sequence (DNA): TGTGCCAGCAGCTTGGAAGGGGGCGCGGGGAATGAGCAGTTCTTC.

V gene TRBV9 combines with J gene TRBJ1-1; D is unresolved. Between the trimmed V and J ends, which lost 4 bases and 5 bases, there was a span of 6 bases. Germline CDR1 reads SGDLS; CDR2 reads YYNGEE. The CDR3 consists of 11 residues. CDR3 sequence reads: CASSPSTEAFF. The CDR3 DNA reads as TGTGCCAGCAGCCCCAGTACTGAAGCTTTCTTT.

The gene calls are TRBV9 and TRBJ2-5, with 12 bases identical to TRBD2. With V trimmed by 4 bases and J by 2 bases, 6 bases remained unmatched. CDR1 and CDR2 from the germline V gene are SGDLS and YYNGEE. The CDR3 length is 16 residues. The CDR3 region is CASSSRTSGKQETQYF. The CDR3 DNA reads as TGTGCCAGCAGCAGTCGGACTAGCGGGAAACAAGAGACCCAGTACTTC.

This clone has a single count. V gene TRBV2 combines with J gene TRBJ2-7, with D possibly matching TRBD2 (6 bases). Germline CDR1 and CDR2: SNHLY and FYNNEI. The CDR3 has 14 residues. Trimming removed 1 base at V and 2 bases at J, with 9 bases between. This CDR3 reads CASSEGLATYEQYF. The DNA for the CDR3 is TGTGCCAGCAGTGAAGGCCTAGCGACCTACGAGCAGTACTTC.